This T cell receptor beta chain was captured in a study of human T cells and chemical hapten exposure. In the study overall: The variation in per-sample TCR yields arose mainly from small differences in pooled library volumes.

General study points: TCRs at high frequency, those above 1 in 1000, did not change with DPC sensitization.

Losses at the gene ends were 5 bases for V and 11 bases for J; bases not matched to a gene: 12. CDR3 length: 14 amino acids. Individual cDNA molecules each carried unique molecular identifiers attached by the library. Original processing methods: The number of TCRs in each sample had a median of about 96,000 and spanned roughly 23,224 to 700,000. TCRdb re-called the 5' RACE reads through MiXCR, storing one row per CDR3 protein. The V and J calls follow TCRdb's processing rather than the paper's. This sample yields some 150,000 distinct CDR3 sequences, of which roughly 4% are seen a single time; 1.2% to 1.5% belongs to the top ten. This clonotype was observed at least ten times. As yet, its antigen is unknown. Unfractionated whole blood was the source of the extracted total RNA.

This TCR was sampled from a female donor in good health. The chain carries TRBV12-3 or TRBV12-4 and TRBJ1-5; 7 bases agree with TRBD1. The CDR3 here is CASSPPGGARAQHF. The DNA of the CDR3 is TGTGCCAGCAGTCCCCCAGGGGGGGCCAGGGCCCAGCATTTT.